This T cell receptor (beta chain) originates from a study of T cells in Graves' hyperthyroidism and ophthalmopathy. In its sample, this clonotype was seen many times. The TCR beta CDR3 regions underwent amplification using RNA transcripts as the source. The TCR CDR3 was amplified in a first-round RT-PCR using the HTBI primer set. Via MiXCR, TCRdb re-called the multiplex PCR reads, giving one row per CDR3 protein. Of 550,000 to 650,000 distinct CDR3 sequences listed, 14% are singletons. It was at first hyperthyroidism diagnosis, before any ophthalmopathy symptoms, that the blood sample was taken. This sequence was found in a woman aged 30 to 39 with Graves' hyperthyroidism that later progressed to Graves' ophthalmopathy. Input material: blood.

As DNA, the CDR3 is TGTGCCAGTAATCAACAGGTGGAGAGCACTGAAGCTTTCTTT. It is translated as CASNQQVESTEAFF. V is TRBV19 and J is TRBJ1-1, with TRBD1 as a possible D gene (5 bases). The CDR3 sequence is 14 residues long. V lost 7 bases to trimming and J lost 4 bases, with 16 bases between them. Germline CDR1 is LNHDA and CDR2 is SQIVND (reference sequence).